These 8 T cell receptor beta chains originate from one sample sequenced in a study of T-cell reconstitution after alpha-beta-depleted transplantation in children. Using unique molecular identifiers, the investigators prepared the TCRbeta library. From the PCR reads, TCRdb called clonotypes with MiXCR, one entry per CDR3 protein. The sample includes 700,000 to 950,000 distinct CDR3 sequences, roughly 15% of them seen just once. Source: PBMCs, mostly from graft donor cells, taken 360 days after TCRalphabeta/CD19-depleted stem cell transplant. The source of these receptors is a male patient younger than 18 who had a stem cell transplant for acute lymphoblastic leukemia, so the T cells may come from the graft donor.

This clonotype showed up many times. The chain recombines TRBV11-2 with TRBJ2-3; TRBD2 agrees at 11 bases. The germline gives CDR1 SGHAT, CDR2 FQNNGV. The V and J ends lost 4 bases and 1 base, in that order; junction bases with no gene match: 1. The CDR3 runs 15 residues. The chain's CDR3 is CASSSGLAGTDTQYF. CDR3 DNA: TGTGCCAGCAGCTCGGGACTAGCGGGCACAGATACGCAGTATTTT.

This rearrangement joins TRBV7-9 to TRBJ2-5; D is unclear. The CDR3 spans 17 residues. Trimming removed 3 bases at V and 1 base at J, with 18 bases between. Germline CDR1 is SEHNR and CDR2 is FQNEAQ (reference sequence). CDR3 sequence reads: CASSFGSWKTSQETQYF. CDR3 in DNA: TGTGCCAGCAGCTTTGGGTCATGGAAGACTTCCCAAGAGACCCAGTACTTC.

The chain carries TRBV27 and TRBJ2-5; 7 bases are a match to TRBD1. The CDR3 totals 13 residues. V lost 5 bases to trimming and J lost 5 bases; unmatched junction nucleotides: 5. The V gene's germline CDR1 is MNHEY and CDR2 SMNVEV (reference sequence). CDR3 bases: TGTGCCAGCAGTCCCGGGACAGTCGAGACCCAGTACTTC. Translation: CASSPGTVETQYF.

This clonotype has a single count. This chain uses TRBV20-1 with TRBJ2-1, with D unresolved. The CDR3 extends over 15 amino acids. Germline V CDR1 and CDR2: DFQATT, SNEGSKA (reference sequence). Trimming shortened V by 3 bases and J by 0 bases, and 12 bases separated the two germline ends. The chain's CDR3 is CSARPWGSSYNEQFF. Written as DNA, the CDR3 is TGCAGTGCTAGGCCATGGGGAAGCTCCTACAATGAGCAGTTCTTC.

There are many counts of this clonotype. The chain combines TRBV3-1 with TRBJ2-3; TRBD2 matches at 10 bases. Trimming at V came to 3 bases and at J to 5 bases, leaving 8 bases not matched to a gene. This CDR3 region has 16 residues. Per germline, CDR1 LGHDT and CDR2 YNNKEL (reference sequence). CDR3 in amino acids: CASSHTSGVYRDTQYF. DNA for the CDR3: TGTGCCAGCAGCCATACTAGCGGGGTCTACAGAGATACGCAGTATTTT.

The genes are TRBV18 and TRBJ2-3; D remains unclear. This CDR3 is built from 15 residues. The V gene's germline CDR1 is KGHSH and CDR2 LQKENI. Trimming stripped 1 base from V and 0 bases from J, with 8 bases between. CDR3 protein: CASSPQQTSTDTQYF. CDR3 nucleotides: TGTGCCAGCTCACCACAACAGACCAGCACAGATACGCAGTATTTT.

This clonotype occurred many times. The chain recombines TRBV12-3 or TRBV12-4 with TRBJ2-7; D ambiguous. This CDR3 comprises 14 residues. Trimming cost V 5 bases and J 2 bases, with 13 bases left between them. CDR3 in amino acids: CASSPASSAYEQYF. The CDR3 DNA is TGTGCCAGCAGTCCCGCATCGTCAGCCTACGAGCAGTACTTC.

This clonotype was observed a handful of times. The J gene is TRBJ1-3, the V gene TRBV7-3; TRBD1 might be the D (6 bases). CDR3 length: 16 residues. The V gene's germline CDR1 is SGHTA and CDR2 FQGTGA. The V gene lost 4 bases and the J gene lost 0 bases, with 13 bases spanning the gap. The CDR3 loop reads CASSSPDRVSGNTIYF. CDR3 nucleotides: TGTGCCAGCAGCTCCCCGGACAGAGTCTCTGGAAACACCATATATTTT.